These 11 T cell receptor beta chains were sequenced from one sample in a study of T cell clonality in common variable immunodeficiency. Regarding the study as a whole: Fewer deletions and N-nucleotide insertions were reportedly seen in common variable immunodeficiency TCR beta sequences.

Repertoires were generated with immunoSEQ multiplex PCR, while TCRdb's copy carries only in-frame clones and drops some. This sample comprises 15,000 to 20,000 clones, none seen once only. Their cognate antigens are unknown. Sequences were obtained from peripheral blood mononuclear cells. The source of these receptors is a human donor with common variable immunodeficiency.

With respect to this clone: The sequence runs out 3 residues before the end of the CDR3; the remainder is reconstructed from the germline J gene. V is TRBV6-2 or TRBV6-3 and J is TRBJ2-3, with 8 bases identical to TRBD2. Germline values: CDR1 MNHEY, CDR2 SVGEGT. V shed 6 bases, J shed 2 bases, and the junction held 1 base outside the gene matches. The CDR3 sequence is 13 residues long. Here the CDR3 reads CASRLAVTDTQYF. CDR3 DNA (partial): TGTGCCAGCAGACTAGCGGTCACAGATACG.

Concerning this clone itself: The read comes to an end 3 residues before the CDR3 does, leaving the germline J gene to fill in the end. V and J are TRBV29-1 and TRBJ2-5; 10 bases align to TRBD1. J lost 4 bases, V lost 5 bases, and 13 bases had no gene match. The germline V gene has CDR1 SQVTM and CDR2 ANQGSEA. CDR3 length: 16 amino acids. Partial CDR3 DNA: TGCAGCGTTCCGAGGGGGGGACAGGGGAGGCCAGAGACC. Protein product: CSVPRGGQGRPET. The entire CDR3 protein is CSVPRGGQGRPETQYF.

Ten or more counts support this clone. From the germline J gene comes the end of the CDR3, since the read stops 3 residues before it. V gene TRBV5-4 combines with J gene TRBJ2-1, with 10 bases identical to TRBD1. Germline V lookup: CDR1 SGHNT, CDR2 YYREEE (reference sequence). The junction had 2 bases not matched to a gene; V was cut back by 4 bases and J by 7 bases. The CDR3 length is 13 residues. CDR3 region: CASSGQGGNEQFF. The CDR3 bases that were read are TGTGCCAGCAGCGGACAGGGGGGGAATGAG.

This clone was picked up a small number of times. Read data end 3 residues before the CDR3 end; the end is taken from the germline J gene. The chain combines TRBV7-6 with TRBJ2-2; D is possibly TRBD2 (7 bases). Germline V CDR1 and CDR2: SGHVS, FNYEAQ. Between the trimmed V and J ends, which lost 4 bases and 4 bases, there was a span of 13 bases. The CDR3 is made up of 15 amino acids. The CDR3 spells CASSSMGGLTGELFF. CDR3 DNA (partial): TGTGCCAGCAGCTCCATGGGGGGGCTCACCGGGGAG.

As concerns this clone: Read data end 3 residues before the CDR3 end; the end is taken from the germline J gene. The chain combines TRBV7-2 with TRBJ2-1, with D possibly being TRBD1 (7 bases). V lost 6 bases, J lost 5 bases, and 17 bases lay in between. The germline gives CDR1 SGHTA, CDR2 FQGNSA. The CDR3 is 15 residues long. CDR3 amino acids: CASRSTGRFDNEQFF. The sequenced CDR3 bases are TGTGCCAGCAGGTCGACAGGGAGGTTCGACAATGAG.

This clone was seen a handful of times. Read sequence stops 3 residues before the CDR3 end, and the germline J gene provides the missing end. J is TRBJ1-1 and V is TRBV11-2; perhaps TRBD1 as D (5 bases). The CDR3 runs 11 residues. Per germline, CDR1 SGHAT and CDR2 FQNNGV. CDR3 DNA, as far as it was read: TGTGCCAGCAGCTACGGACAAGGC. Protein sequence: CASSYGQG. The whole CDR3 protein is CASSYGQGAFF.

At least ten counts were recorded for this clone. The CDR3 is cut off 3 residues early in the read; its end comes from the germline J gene. The chain is built from TRBV5-6 and TRBJ1-1, with D possibly being TRBD1 (5 bases). V was cut by 1 base and J by 1 base, with 11 bases left in between. CDR3 length: 15 amino acids. Germline V gene data show CDR1 as SGHDT and CDR2 as YYEEEE. CDR3 DNA, as far as it was read: TGTGCCAGCAGCTTGTTTCAGACAGCGAACACTGAA. Translated, it gives CASSLFQTANTE. The full CDR3 protein is CASSLFQTANTEAFF.

This clone has just a few counts. The read ends 3 residues shy of where the CDR3 ends; the end is completed using the germline J gene. This rearrangement joins TRBV7-9 to TRBJ2-1; no clear D. In germline, CDR1 is SEHNR, CDR2 FQNEAQ (reference sequence). The CDR3 covers 15 residues. The ends were cut back, 1 base at V and 5 bases at J, with 12 bases in the middle. Incomplete CDR3 DNA: TGTGCCAGCAGCTTAGGATTAGGGTTACACAATGAG. This gives the protein CASSLGLGLHNE. The full CDR3 reads CASSLGLGLHNEQFF. Complete variable domain (other parts from reference TRBV7-9 and TRBJ2-1): DTGVSQNPRHKITKRGQNVTFRCDPISEHNRLYWYRQTLGQGPEFLTYFQNEAQLEKSRLLSDRFSAERPKGSFSTLEIQRTEQGDSAMYLCASSLGLGLHNEQFFGPGTRLTVL.

With respect to this clone: The read ends 3 residues before the CDR3 terminus; that terminus is restored from the germline J gene. The gene calls are TRBV18 and TRBJ2-7; D may be TRBD2 (6 bases). The CDR3 is 16 amino acids. The V end lost 0 bases, the J end lost 6 bases, and 18 bases lay between the germline ends. The germline V gene has CDR1 KGHSH and CDR2 LQKENI. Incomplete CDR3 DNA: TGTGCCAGCTCACCACCGGGGGGAGGATCGATGGGCGAG. This gives the protein CASSPPGGGSMGE. The CDR3 as a whole reads CASSPPGGGSMGEQYF.

This clone was counted only a few times. The read gets to within 3 residues of the CDR3 end, and the germline J gene fills in the rest. The J gene is TRBJ2-1, the V gene TRBV7-8, with 11 bases identical to TRBD2. V shed 4 bases and J 5 bases; nucleotides not matched to a gene: 13. Germline V CDR1 and CDR2: SGHVS, FQNEAQ. The CDR3 runs 18 residues. The CDR3 is CASSSKLKTSGVNNEQFF. CDR3 DNA, as far as it was read: TGTGCCAGCAGCTCCAAACTGAAGACTAGCGGGGTAAACAATGAG.

There are many counts of this clone. The read halts 3 residues ahead of the CDR3 end, with the missing end drawn from the germline J gene. The genes are TRBV2 and TRBJ1-1; D possibly corresponds to TRBD1 (5 bases). This CDR3 comprises 15 residues. Trimming left V 5 bases short and J 1 base short, with 14 bases between. Germline CDR1 reads SNHLY; CDR2 reads FYNNEI. Partial CDR3 DNA: TGTGCCAGCAGTTTTGCACAGGCGACGAACACTGAA. Translating gives CASSFAQATNTE. The full-length CDR3 reads as CASSFAQATNTEAFF.